This record concerns one TCR beta chain sequence. Template material for amplifying TCR beta CDR3 regions consisted of RNA transcripts. First-round RT-PCR targeting the TCR CDR3 was performed with the HTBI primer set. TCRdb processed the multiplex PCR reads anew with MiXCR; each CDR3 protein has one entry. Seen here are 350,000 to 400,000 distinct CDR3 sequences, roughly 20% observed once, and the top ten hold 40%. The data were taken from a study of T cells in Graves' hyperthyroidism and ophthalmopathy. Fresh peripheral blood, roughly 10 ml, was the source of the PBMCs. The CDR3 consists of 15 residues. The V gene end was trimmed by 7 bases and the J gene end by 7 bases; junction bases not matched to a gene: 5. The germline CDR1 and CDR2 sequences are MDHEN and SYDVKM.

Sequencing was performed on blood. This sequence joins TRBV28 and TRBJ2-2, with 14 bases matching TRBD2. The sequence was collected from a man aged 18 to 29 with Graves' ophthalmopathy. The CDR3 loop reads CASTGTSGGVGELFF. The CDR3 DNA reads TGTGCCAGCACCGGGACTAGCGGGGGAGTCGGGGAGCTGTTTTTT.